The rows below give T cell receptor beta chains drawn from one sample of a study of shared clonotypes between healthy human individuals. Clones were sequenced by immunoSEQ multiplex PCR, and TCRdb holds only the in-frame ones, with some missing. Here the sample spans hundreds of thousands of clones, 74% being singletons. The specimen sequenced was memory CD4+ T cells sorted from blood. The source is a woman younger than 45 in good health. CDR3s include the opening cysteine and the closing phenylalanine or tryptophan. A D gene is named only where the DNA matches it firmly. Clone size is given for some rows only: seen once, a few or many times, or a class if the clone is expanded.

V gene: TRBV6-1
D gene: .
J gene: TRBJ2-2
clone size: .
CDR3 DNA: TGTGCCAGCAGCTCCAGAAGGGTCATGACCGGGGAGCTGTTTTTT
CDR3 protein: CASSSRRVMTGELFF

V gene: TRBV7-2
D gene: .
J gene: TRBJ2-7
clone size: .
CDR3 DNA: TGTGCCAGCAGCACGTCCGGGACATCATTCTACGAGCAGTACTTC
CDR3 protein: CASSTSGTSFYEQYF

V gene: TRBV7-9
D gene: TRBD2
J gene: TRBJ2-5
clone size: .
CDR3 DNA: TGTGCCAGCAGCTCCCGCGGGGGGAGCCAAGAGACCCAGTACTTC
CDR3 protein: CASSSRGGSQETQYF

V gene: TRBV19
D gene: TRBD2
J gene: TRBJ2-6
clone size: .
CDR3 DNA: TGTGCCAGTAGTAGGTCTAGCGGGAGGACCTTCTCTGGGGCCAACGTCCTGACTTTC
CDR3 protein: CASSRSSGRTFSGANVLTF

V gene: TRBV28
D gene: .
J gene: TRBJ1-1
clone size: .
CDR3 DNA: TGTGCCAGTCGTCGCCCGGGCCCTGAGGAGAGGGCTTTCTTT
CDR3 protein: CASRRPGPEERAFF

V gene: TRBV11-3
D gene: .
J gene: TRBJ2-1
clone size: .
CDR3 DNA: TGTGCCAGCAGTAAGCCGGGCTACAATGAGCAGTTCTTC
CDR3 protein: CASSKPGYNEQFF

V gene: TRBV19
D gene: TRBD1
J gene: TRBJ1-3
clone size: .
CDR3 DNA: TGTGCCAGTAGTTCGACGACAGGGGCGGTTGGAAACACCATATATTTT
CDR3 protein: CASSSTTGAVGNTIYF

V gene: TRBV29-1
D gene: .
J gene: TRBJ1-2
clone size: few
CDR3 DNA: TGCAGCGTTGGGGGTGGGAGTTATGGCTACACCTTC
CDR3 protein: CSVGGGSYGYTF

V gene: TRBV5-1
D gene: .
J gene: TRBJ2-1
clone size: .
CDR3 DNA: TGCGCCAGCAGCTTTACTAGCAGTTCCTACAATGAGCAGTTCTTC
CDR3 protein: CASSFTSSSYNEQFF

V gene: TRBV4-2
D gene: TRBD2
J gene: TRBJ2-1
clone size: .
CDR3 DNA: TGTGCCAGCAGCCAAGCGGGAGGAAGGAATGAGCAGTTCTTC
CDR3 protein: CASSQAGGRNEQFF

V gene: TRBV28
D gene: .
J gene: TRBJ1-2
clone size: .
CDR3 DNA: TGTGCCAGCAGTCAACAGAGATATGGCTACACCTTC
CDR3 protein: CASSQQRYGYTF

V gene: TRBV4-2
D gene: .
J gene: TRBJ2-4
clone size: .
CDR3 DNA: TGTGCCAGCAGCCAAGGAGGAGGGAGACCAGAAGCCAAAAACATTCAGTACTTC
CDR3 protein: CASSQGGGRPEAKNIQYF

V gene: TRBV28
D gene: .
J gene: TRBJ1-1
clone size: .
CDR3 DNA: TGTGCCAGCAGCCGGACCGGGACTTTTCTTACTGAAGCTTTCTTT
CDR3 protein: CASSRTGTFLTEAFF

V gene: TRBV7-8
D gene: .
J gene: TRBJ2-5
clone size: few
CDR3 DNA: TGTGCCAGCAGGGACACAGGGTCCCAAGAGACCCAGTACTTC
CDR3 protein: CASRDTGSQETQYF

V gene: TRBV14
D gene: .
J gene: TRBJ1-4
clone size: once
CDR3 DNA: TGTGCCAGCAGCCAATTAGGCGGTAATGAAAAACTGTTTTTT
CDR3 protein: CASSQLGGNEKLFF

V gene: TRBV10-2
D gene: .
J gene: TRBJ2-7
clone size: .
CDR3 DNA: TGCGCCAGCAGTGAGTCATCTGCCGAGCAGTACTTC
CDR3 protein: CASSESSAEQYF

V gene: TRBV9
D gene: .
J gene: TRBJ2-6
clone size: few
CDR3 DNA: TGTGCCAGCAGCGGAGGAAGGGCCAACGTCCTGACTTTC
CDR3 protein: CASSGGRANVLTF

V gene: TRBV5-4
D gene: TRBD1
J gene: TRBJ1-1
clone size: .
CDR3 DNA: TGTGCCAGCAGCCTGCAGGGGGGTCTCACTGAAGCTTTCTTT
CDR3 protein: CASSLQGGLTEAFF

V gene: TRBV18
D gene: .
J gene: TRBJ1-5
clone size: .
CDR3 DNA: TGTGCCAGCTCACCGGACAGCGGCAATCAGCCCCAGCATTTT
CDR3 protein: CASSPDSGNQPQHF

V gene: TRBV30
D gene: .
J gene: TRBJ1-5
clone size: once
CDR3 DNA: TGTGCCTGGAGTGTAAGGGTATGGGACTGGACAGTAGATAGCAATCAGCCCCAGCATTTT
CDR3 protein: CAWSVRVWDWTVDSNQPQHF

V gene: TRBV28
D gene: .
J gene: TRBJ1-5
clone size: .
CDR3 DNA: TGTGCCAGCAGTTTTTCATTAGTCAGCAATCAGCCCCAGCATTTT
CDR3 protein: CASSFSLVSNQPQHF

V gene: TRBV5-1
D gene: .
J gene: TRBJ2-4
clone size: .
CDR3 DNA: TGCGCCAGCAGCCTCGGGACTGAGTGGAACATTCAGTACTTC
CDR3 protein: CASSLGTEWNIQYF

V gene: TRBV27
D gene: .
J gene: TRBJ1-6
clone size: .
CDR3 DNA: TGTGCCAGCAGTTCTACCCCCTATAATTCACCCCTCCACTTT
CDR3 protein: CASSSTPYNSPLHF

V gene: TRBV12-5
D gene: .
J gene: TRBJ2-1
clone size: .
CDR3 DNA: TGTGCTAGTGGCCGGAGCGGTTTTTACAATGAGCAGTTCTTC
CDR3 protein: CASGRSGFYNEQFF

V gene: TRBV29-1
D gene: .
J gene: TRBJ2-7
clone size: .
CDR3 DNA: TGCAGCGTTGGACGTTGGACGAAGGACGGCTTGAGCTACGAGCAGTACTTC
CDR3 protein: CSVGRWTKDGLSYEQYF

V gene: TRBV19
D gene: TRBD2
J gene: TRBJ2-7
clone size: .
CDR3 DNA: TGTGCCAGTAGTATGCGTCGTGGGCTAGCGGGAATCAACGAGCAGTACTTC
CDR3 protein: CASSMRRGLAGINEQYF

V gene: TRBV4-1
D gene: .
J gene: TRBJ2-1
clone size: few
CDR3 DNA: TGCGCCAGCAGCCATGTGGCGGGATACAATGAGCAGTTCTTC
CDR3 protein: CASSHVAGYNEQFF

V gene: TRBV18
D gene: .
J gene: TRBJ2-7
clone size: .
CDR3 DNA: TGTGCCAGCTCTAAGGGGGAGGGTGCCTACGAGCAGTACTTC
CDR3 protein: CASSKGEGAYEQYF

V gene: TRBV30
D gene: .
J gene: TRBJ2-5
clone size: .
CDR3 DNA: TGTGCCTGGACCCACTTGGAGACCCAGTACTTC
CDR3 protein: CAWTHLETQYF

V gene: TRBV15
D gene: .
J gene: TRBJ2-7
clone size: .
CDR3 DNA: TGTGCCACCAGCAGAGAGGGGGGCAAGCAGTACTTC
CDR3 protein: CATSREGGKQYF

V gene: TRBV25-1
D gene: TRBD2
J gene: TRBJ2-3
clone size: few
CDR3 DNA: TGTGCCAGCAGCCCAAACCGGGGGGGCACAGATACGCAGTATTTT
CDR3 protein: CASSPNRGGTDTQYF

V gene: TRBV7-9
D gene: .
J gene: TRBJ1-2
clone size: .
CDR3 DNA: TGTGCCAGCACCCCTATGGAGGGGGTCTATGGCTACACCTTC
CDR3 protein: CASTPMEGVYGYTF

V gene: TRBV5-1
D gene: .
J gene: TRBJ1-3
clone size: .
CDR3 DNA: TGCGCCAGCAGCTTGGAATCCGTGGTGGGAAACACCATATATTTT
CDR3 protein: CASSLESVVGNTIYF

V gene: TRBV10-3
D gene: .
J gene: TRBJ1-1
clone size: .
CDR3 DNA: TGTGCCATCAGCGCGACGGACCCGAGGGGAGCTTTCTTT
CDR3 protein: CAISATDPRGAFF

V gene: TRBV5-1
D gene: .
J gene: TRBJ1-4
clone size: .
CDR3 DNA: TGCGCCAGCAGCTCGGGATGGACAGACTACAATGAAAAACTGTTTTTT
CDR3 protein: CASSSGWTDYNEKLFF

V gene: TRBV5-1
D gene: .
J gene: TRBJ1-1
clone size: many
CDR3 DNA: TGCGCCAGCAGCTTGGCCGTGGGGAGGGGTATGAACACTGAAGCTTTCTTT
CDR3 protein: CASSLAVGRGMNTEAFF

V gene: TRBV19
D gene: .
J gene: TRBJ1-1
clone size: few
CDR3 DNA: TGTGCCAGTAGTATTTTTAGGGAAGAGGAAGCTTTCTTT
CDR3 protein: CASSIFREEEAFF

V gene: TRBV28
D gene: TRBD2
J gene: TRBJ2-7
clone size: once
CDR3 DNA: TGTGCCAGCAGTACTAGCGGGAGGCCCGGGCAGTACTTC
CDR3 protein: CASSTSGRPGQYF

V gene: TRBV2
D gene: TRBD1
J gene: TRBJ1-4
clone size: once
CDR3 DNA: TGTGCCAGCAACCAGGGGGGGGTTGCAACTAATGAAAAACTGTTTTTT
CDR3 protein: CASNQGGVATNEKLFF

V gene: TRBV18
D gene: .
J gene: TRBJ2-3
clone size: once
CDR3 DNA: TGTGCCAGCTCACCCTCCCCCCCAGGGAACACAGATACGCAGTATTTT
CDR3 protein: CASSPSPPGNTDTQYF

V gene: TRBV7-9
D gene: .
J gene: TRBJ2-5
clone size: .
CDR3 DNA: TGTGCCAGCAGCCCGAGGGGGAGTCTTCCAGAGACCCAGTACTTC
CDR3 protein: CASSPRGSLPETQYF

V gene: TRBV7-6
D gene: TRBD1
J gene: TRBJ2-1
clone size: .
CDR3 DNA: TGTGCCAGCAGCTCAAGACAGGGTGGGAACAATGAGCAGTTCTTC
CDR3 protein: CASSSRQGGNNEQFF

V gene: TRBV7-9
D gene: TRBD1
J gene: TRBJ1-1
clone size: .
CDR3 DNA: TGTGCCAGCAGCCCCGGGGACAGGGGTAACACTGAAGCTTTCTTT
CDR3 protein: CASSPGDRGNTEAFF

V gene: TRBV5-5
D gene: .
J gene: TRBJ1-1
clone size: .
CDR3 DNA: TGTGCCAGCAGCTTGATGGGGGCGCTGGGGGGCACTGAAGCTTTCTTT
CDR3 protein: CASSLMGALGGTEAFF

V gene: TRBV28
D gene: .
J gene: TRBJ2-7
clone size: .
CDR3 DNA: TGTGCCAGCAGTTATCAGGGCCCCTACGAGCAGTACTTC
CDR3 protein: CASSYQGPYEQYF